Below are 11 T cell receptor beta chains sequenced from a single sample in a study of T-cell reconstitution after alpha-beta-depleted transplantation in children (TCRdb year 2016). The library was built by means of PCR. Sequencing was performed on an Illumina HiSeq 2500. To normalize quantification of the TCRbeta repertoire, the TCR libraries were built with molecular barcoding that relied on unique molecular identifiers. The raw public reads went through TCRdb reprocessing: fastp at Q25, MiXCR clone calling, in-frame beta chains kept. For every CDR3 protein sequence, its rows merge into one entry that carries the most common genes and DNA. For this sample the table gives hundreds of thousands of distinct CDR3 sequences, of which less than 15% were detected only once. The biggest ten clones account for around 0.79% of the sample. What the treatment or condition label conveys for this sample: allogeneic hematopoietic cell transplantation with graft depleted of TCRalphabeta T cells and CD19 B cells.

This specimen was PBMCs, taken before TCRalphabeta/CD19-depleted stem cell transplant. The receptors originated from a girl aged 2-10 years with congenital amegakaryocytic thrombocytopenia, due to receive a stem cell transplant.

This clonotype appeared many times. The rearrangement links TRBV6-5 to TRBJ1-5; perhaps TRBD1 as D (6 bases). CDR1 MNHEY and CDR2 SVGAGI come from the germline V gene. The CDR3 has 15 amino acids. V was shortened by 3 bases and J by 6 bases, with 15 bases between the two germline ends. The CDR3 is CASSYGIEGGQPQHF. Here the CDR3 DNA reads TGTGCCAGCAGTTATGGAATAGAGGGGGGTCAGCCCCAGCATTTT.

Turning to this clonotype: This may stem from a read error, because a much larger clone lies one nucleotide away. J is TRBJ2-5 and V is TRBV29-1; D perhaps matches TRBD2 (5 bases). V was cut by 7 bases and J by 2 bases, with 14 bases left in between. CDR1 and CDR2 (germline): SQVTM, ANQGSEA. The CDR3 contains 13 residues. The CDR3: CSATPRTQETQYF. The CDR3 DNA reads TGCAGCGCCACTCCCAGGACTCAAGAGACCCAGTACTTC.

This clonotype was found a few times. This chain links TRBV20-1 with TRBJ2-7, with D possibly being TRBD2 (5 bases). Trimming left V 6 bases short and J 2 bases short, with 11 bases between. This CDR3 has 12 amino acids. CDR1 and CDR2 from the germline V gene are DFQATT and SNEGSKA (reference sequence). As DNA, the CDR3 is TGCAGTGCACAGACTACCCCCTACGAGCAGTACTTC. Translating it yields CSAQTTPYEQYF.

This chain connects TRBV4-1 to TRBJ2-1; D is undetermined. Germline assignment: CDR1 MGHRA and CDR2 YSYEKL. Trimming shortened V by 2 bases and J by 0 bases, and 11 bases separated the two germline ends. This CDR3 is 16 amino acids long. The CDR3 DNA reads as TGCGCCAGCAGCCAATGGTACCCCAGCTCCTACAATGAGCAGTTCTTC. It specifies CASSQWYPSSYNEQFF.

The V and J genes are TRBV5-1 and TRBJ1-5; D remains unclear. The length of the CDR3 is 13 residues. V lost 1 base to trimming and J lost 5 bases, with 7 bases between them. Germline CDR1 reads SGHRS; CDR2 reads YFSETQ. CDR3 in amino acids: CASSLPFYQPQHF. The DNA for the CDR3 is TGCGCCAGCAGCTTGCCCTTTTATCAGCCCCAGCATTTT. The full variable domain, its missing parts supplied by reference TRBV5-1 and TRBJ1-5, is KAGVTQTPRYLIKTRGQQVTLSCSPISGHRSVSWYQQTPGQGLQFLFEYFSETQRNKGNFPGRFSGRQFSNSRSEMNVSTLELGDSALYLCASSLPFYQPQHFGDGTRLSIL.

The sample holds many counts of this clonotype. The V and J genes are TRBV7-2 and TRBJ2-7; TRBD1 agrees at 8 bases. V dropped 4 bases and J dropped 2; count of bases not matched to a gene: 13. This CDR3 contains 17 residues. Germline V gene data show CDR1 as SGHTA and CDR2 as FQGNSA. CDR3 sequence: CASSSMNFDRGAYEQYF. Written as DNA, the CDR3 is TGTGCCAGCAGCTCCATGAACTTTGACAGGGGAGCCTACGAGCAGTACTTC.

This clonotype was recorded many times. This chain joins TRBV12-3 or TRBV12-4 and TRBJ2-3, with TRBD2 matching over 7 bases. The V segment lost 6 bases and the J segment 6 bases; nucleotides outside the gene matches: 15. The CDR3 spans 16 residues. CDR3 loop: CASSPVGAGAHDTQYF. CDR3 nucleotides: TGTGCCAGCAGCCCCGTCGGGGCGGGAGCGCACGATACGCAGTATTTT.

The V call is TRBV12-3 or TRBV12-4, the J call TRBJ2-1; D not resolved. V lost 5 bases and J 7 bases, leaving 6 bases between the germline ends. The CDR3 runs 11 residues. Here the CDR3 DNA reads TGTGCCAGCAGTGGGATTAATGAGCAGTTCTTC. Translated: CASSGINEQFF.

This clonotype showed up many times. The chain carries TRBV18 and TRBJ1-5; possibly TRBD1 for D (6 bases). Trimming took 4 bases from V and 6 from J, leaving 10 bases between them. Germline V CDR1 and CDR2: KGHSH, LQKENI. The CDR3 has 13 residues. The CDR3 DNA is TGTGCCAGCTCACGGGGGGCAAGTCAGCCCCAGCATTTT. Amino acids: CASSRGASQPQHF.

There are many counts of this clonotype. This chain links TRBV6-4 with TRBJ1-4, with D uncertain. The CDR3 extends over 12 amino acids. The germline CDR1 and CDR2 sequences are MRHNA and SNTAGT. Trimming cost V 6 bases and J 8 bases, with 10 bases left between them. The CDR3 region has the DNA TGTGCCAGCAGACTGGCTGGGGAAAAACTGTTTTTT. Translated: CASRLAGEKLFF.

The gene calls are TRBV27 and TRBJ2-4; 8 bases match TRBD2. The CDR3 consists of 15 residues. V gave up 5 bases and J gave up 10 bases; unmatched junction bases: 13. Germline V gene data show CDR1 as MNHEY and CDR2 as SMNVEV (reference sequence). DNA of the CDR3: TGTGCCAGCAGTCCCGCCTTTGAGCGGGAGAAGATTCAGTACTTC. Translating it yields CASSPAFEREKIQYF.